This entry is about one T cell receptor (beta chain). This specimen belongs to a study of memory CD4+ T cells and cytomegalovirus serostatus. The sort gate was single viable CD3+CD4+CD8-CD45RO+ cells for memory CD4+ T cells. Sequencing used immunoSEQ multiplex PCR; TCRdb keeps in-frame clones, though not all of them. The table records about 75,000 clones, around four fifths of them present only once. The CDR3 is 16 amino acids. The J segment lost 6 bases and the V segment lost 0 bases, leaving 8 bases of the junction unmatched. The germline CDR1 and CDR2 sequences are SGHRS and YFSETQ. The receptor was derived from an adult in good health and CMV-seropositive. The V and J genes are TRBV5-1 and TRBJ2-2; TRBD1 aligns across 7 bases. Sequencing was carried out using memory CD4+ T cells from blood. CDR3 amino acids: CASSLGDRVRAGELFF. Written as DNA, the CDR3 is TGCGCCAGCAGCTTGGGAGACAGGGTACGCGCCGGGGAGCTGTTTTTT. Variable domain in full (rest from reference TRBV5-1 and TRBJ2-2): KAGVTQTPRYLIKTRGQQVTLSCSPISGHRSVSWYQQTPGQGLQFLFEYFSETQRNKGNFPGRFSGRQFSNSRSEMNVSTLELGDSALYLCASSLGDRVRAGELFFGEGSRLTVL.